This TCR beta chain came from a study of CD8 T cells in ankylosing spondylitis. Study-wide findings and caveats: Certain motif variants had earlier been reported in reactive arthritis synovial fluid and blood.

Between the trimmed V and J ends, which lost 6 bases and 0 bases, there was a span of 9 bases. This CDR3 is 15 amino acids long. Per germline, CDR1 MRHNA and CDR2 SNTAGT. The TCR beta libraries were generated through quantitative 5'-RACE incorporating molecular barcodes. In TCRdb, the 5' RACE reads were re-called with MiXCR into one record per CDR3 protein. In the table there are some 140,000 distinct CDR3 sequences, about 7% of which are singletons. About this clonotype: Its target is unknown.

The sequence derives from a female donor with ankylosing spondylitis or in good health (not recorded which). The sequencing input was blood, either unsorted or a sorted T cell fraction (not recorded which). The chain is built from TRBV6-4 and TRBJ1-6, with D uncertain. The CDR3 is CASSPVVSYNSPLHF. For the CDR3, the DNA is TGTGCCAGCAGCCCGGTCGTCTCCTATAATTCACCCCTCCACTTT.